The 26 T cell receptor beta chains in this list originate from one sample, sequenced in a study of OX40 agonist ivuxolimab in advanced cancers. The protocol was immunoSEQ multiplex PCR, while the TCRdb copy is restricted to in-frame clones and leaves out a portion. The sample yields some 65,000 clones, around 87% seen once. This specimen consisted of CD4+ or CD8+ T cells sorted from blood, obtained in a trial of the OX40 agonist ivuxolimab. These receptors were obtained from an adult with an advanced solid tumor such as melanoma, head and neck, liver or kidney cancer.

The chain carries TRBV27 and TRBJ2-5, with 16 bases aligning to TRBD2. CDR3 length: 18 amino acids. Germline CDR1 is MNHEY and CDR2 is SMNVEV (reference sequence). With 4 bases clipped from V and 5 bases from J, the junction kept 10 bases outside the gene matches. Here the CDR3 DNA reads TGTGCCAGCAGTTCGACGGGACTAGCGGGAGGGGGTGTGGAGACCCAGTACTTC. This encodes CASSSTGLAGGGVETQYF.

The CDR3 is CASSRSRATGELFF. The DNA for the CDR3 is TGTGCCAGCAGCCGGTCCAGGGCCACCGGGGAGCTGTTTTTT. The chain combines TRBV5-8 with TRBJ2-2; maybe TRBD1 (5 bases). V was trimmed by 4 bases and J by 4 bases, leaving 11 bases between them. Germline V gene data show CDR1 as SGHTS and CDR2 as YDEGEE. This CDR3 region has 14 residues.

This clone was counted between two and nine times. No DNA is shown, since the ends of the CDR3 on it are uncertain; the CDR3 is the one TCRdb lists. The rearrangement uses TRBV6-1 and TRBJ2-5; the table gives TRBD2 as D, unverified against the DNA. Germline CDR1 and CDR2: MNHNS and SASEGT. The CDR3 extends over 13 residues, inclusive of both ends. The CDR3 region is CASSTSMRETQYF.

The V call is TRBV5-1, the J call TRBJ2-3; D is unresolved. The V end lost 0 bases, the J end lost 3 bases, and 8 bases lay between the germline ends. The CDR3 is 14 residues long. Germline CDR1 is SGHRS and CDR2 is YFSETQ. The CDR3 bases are TGCGCCAGCAGCTTGGGGCAGGATACAGATACGCAGTATTTT. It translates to CASSLGQDTDTQYF.

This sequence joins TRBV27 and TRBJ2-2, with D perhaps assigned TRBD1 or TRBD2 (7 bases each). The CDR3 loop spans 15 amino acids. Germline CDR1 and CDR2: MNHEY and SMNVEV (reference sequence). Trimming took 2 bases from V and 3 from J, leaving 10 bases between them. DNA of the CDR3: TGTGCCAGCAGTTTACAGGGGGGGGACACCGGGGAGCTGTTTTTT. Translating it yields CASSLQGGDTGELFF.

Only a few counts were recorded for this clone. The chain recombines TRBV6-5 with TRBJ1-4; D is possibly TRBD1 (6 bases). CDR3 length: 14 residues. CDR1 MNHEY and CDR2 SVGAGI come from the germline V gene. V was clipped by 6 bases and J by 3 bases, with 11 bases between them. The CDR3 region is CASSRGQSNEKLFF. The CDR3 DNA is TGTGCCAGCAGCCGCGGACAGTCTAATGAAAAACTGTTTTTT.

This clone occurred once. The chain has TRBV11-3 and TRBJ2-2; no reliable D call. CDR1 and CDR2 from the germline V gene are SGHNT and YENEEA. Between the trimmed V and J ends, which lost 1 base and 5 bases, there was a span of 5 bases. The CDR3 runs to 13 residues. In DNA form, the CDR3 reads TGTGCCAGCAGCTTAGTCGCTACCGGGGAGCTGTTTTTT. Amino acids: CASSLVATGELFF.

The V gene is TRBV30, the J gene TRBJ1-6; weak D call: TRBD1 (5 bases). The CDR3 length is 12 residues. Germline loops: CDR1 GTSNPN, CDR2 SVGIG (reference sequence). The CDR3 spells CGGSRPGSPLHF. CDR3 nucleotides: TGTGGGGGGTCAAGACCAGGATCACCCCTCCACTTT.

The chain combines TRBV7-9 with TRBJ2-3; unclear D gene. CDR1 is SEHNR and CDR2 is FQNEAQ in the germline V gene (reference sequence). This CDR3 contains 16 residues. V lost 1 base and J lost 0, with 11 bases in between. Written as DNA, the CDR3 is TGTGCCAGCAGCTTAGTGTTGGCGGCTAGCACAGATACGCAGTATTTT. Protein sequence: CASSLVLAASTDTQYF. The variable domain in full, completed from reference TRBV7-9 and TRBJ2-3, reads DTGVSQNPRHKITKRGQNVTFRCDPISEHNRLYWYRQTLGQGPEFLTYFQNEAQLEKSRLLSDRFSAERPKGSFSTLEIQRTEQGDSAMYLCASSLVLAASTDTQYFGPGTRLTVL.

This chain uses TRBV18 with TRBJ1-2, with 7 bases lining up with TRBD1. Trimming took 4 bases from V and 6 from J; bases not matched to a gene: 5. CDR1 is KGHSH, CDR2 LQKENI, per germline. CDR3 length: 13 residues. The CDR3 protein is CASSLGTVDGYTF. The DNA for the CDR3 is TGTGCCAGCTCACTTGGGACAGTCGATGGCTACACCTTC.

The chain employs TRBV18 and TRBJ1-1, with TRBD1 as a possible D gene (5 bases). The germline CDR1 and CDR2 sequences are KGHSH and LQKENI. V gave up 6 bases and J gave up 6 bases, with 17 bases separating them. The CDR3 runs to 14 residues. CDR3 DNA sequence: TGTGCCAGCTCGAAAGACAATGGGGGGGCTGAAGCTTTCTTT. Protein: CASSKDNGGAEAFF.

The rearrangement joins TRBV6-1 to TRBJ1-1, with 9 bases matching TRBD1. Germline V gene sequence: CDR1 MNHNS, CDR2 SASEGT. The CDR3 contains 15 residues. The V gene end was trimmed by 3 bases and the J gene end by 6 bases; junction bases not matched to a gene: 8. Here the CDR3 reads CASSDLQGARPEAFF. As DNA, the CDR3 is TGTGCCAGCAGTGATCTACAGGGGGCTCGGCCTGAAGCTTTCTTT.

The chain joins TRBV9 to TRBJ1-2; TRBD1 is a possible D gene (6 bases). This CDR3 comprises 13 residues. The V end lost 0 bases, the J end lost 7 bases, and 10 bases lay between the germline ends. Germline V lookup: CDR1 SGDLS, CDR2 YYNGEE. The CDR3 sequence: CASSVVGGGGYTF. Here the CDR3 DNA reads TGTGCCAGCAGCGTAGTCGGAGGGGGTGGCTACACCTTC.

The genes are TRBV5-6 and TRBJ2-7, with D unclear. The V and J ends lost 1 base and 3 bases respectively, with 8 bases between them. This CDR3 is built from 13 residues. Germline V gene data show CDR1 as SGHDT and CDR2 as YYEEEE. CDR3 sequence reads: CASSLRRYYEQYF. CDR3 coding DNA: TGTGCCAGCAGCTTGAGGAGATACTACGAGCAGTACTTC.

The CDR3 loop reads CASSDSGGRNTGELFF. CDR3 nucleotides: TGTGCCAGCAGTGACTCGGGCGGGAGGAACACCGGGGAGCTGTTTTTT. This sequence joins TRBV6-4 and TRBJ2-2, with 7 positions matching TRBD2. The V and J ends lost 0 bases and 1 base, in that order; junction bases with no gene match: 2. This CDR3 has 16 amino acids. CDR1 MRHNA and CDR2 SNTAGT come from the germline V gene.

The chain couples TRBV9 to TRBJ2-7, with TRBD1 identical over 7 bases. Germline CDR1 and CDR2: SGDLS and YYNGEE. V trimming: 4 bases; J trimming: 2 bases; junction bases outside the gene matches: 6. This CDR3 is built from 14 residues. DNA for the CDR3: TGTGCCAGCAGCCCTCAGACAGGGACCTACGAGCAGTACTTC. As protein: CASSPQTGTYEQYF.

DNA of the CDR3: TGTGCCAGCGGGGGAGGCCTAGGCCTTTCCTATAATTCACCCCTCCACTTT. It yields the protein CASGGGLGLSYNSPLHF. This chain joins TRBV2 and TRBJ1-6, with a possible D match to TRBD1 (5 bases). V was cut by 8 bases and J by 1 base, with 18 bases left in between. Looked up from germline, CDR1 is SNHLY and CDR2 is FYNNEI. The CDR3 spans 17 residues.

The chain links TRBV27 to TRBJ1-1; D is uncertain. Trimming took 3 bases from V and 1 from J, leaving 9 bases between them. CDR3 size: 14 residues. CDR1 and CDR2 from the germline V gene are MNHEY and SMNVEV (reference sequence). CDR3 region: CASSLAGANTEAFF. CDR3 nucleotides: TGTGCCAGCAGTTTGGCGGGTGCGAACACTGAAGCTTTCTTT.

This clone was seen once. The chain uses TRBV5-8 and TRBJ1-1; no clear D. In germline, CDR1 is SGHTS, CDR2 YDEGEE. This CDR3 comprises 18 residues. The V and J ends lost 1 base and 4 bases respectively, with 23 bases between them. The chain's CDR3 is CASSLNKETRPASTEAFF. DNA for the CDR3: TGTGCCAGCAGCTTGAATAAGGAAACCCGACCGGCGAGCACTGAAGCTTTCTTT.

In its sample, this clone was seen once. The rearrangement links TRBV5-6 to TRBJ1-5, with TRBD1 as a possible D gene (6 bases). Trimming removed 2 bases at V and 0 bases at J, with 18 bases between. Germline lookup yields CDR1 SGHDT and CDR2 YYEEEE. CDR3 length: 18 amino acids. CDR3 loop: CASSLQGLGRYSNQPQHF. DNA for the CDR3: TGTGCCAGCAGCTTACAGGGCTTGGGGCGATATAGCAATCAGCCCCAGCATTTT.

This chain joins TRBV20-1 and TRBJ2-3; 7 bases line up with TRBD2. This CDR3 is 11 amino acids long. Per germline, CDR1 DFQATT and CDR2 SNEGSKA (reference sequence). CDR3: CVGRYTDTQYF. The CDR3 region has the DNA TGCGTCGGGAGGTACACAGATACGCAGTATTTT.

CDR3 nucleotide sequence: TGTGCCAGCAGTTTATACAGGGGGCTAAAAAATGAGCAGTTCTTC. Its translation: CASSLYRGLKNEQFF. J is TRBJ2-1 and V is TRBV27; 9 bases line up with TRBD1. The CDR3 consists of 15 residues. Germline loops: CDR1 MNHEY, CDR2 SMNVEV (reference sequence). V dropped 1 base and J dropped 7; count of bases not matched to a gene: 5.

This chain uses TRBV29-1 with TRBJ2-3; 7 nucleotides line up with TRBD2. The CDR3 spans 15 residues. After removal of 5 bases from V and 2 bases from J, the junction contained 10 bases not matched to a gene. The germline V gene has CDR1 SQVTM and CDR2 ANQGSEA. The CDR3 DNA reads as TGCAGCGTTCGGAGCGGGAACCAAATCACAGATACGCAGTATTTT. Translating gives CSVRSGNQITDTQYF.

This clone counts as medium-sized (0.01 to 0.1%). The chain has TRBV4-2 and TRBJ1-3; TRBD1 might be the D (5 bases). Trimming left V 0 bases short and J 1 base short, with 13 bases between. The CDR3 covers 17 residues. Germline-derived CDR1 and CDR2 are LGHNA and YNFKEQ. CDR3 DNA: TGTGCCAGCAGCCAAGATTCAAGGGGTTCTTCTGGAAACACCATATATTTT. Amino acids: CASSQDSRGSSGNTIYF.

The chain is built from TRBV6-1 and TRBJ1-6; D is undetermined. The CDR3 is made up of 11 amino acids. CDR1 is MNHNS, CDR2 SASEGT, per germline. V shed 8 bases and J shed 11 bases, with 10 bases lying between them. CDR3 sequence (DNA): TGTGCCAGCCTCGCAGGTCCACCCCTCCACTTT. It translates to CASLAGPPLHF.

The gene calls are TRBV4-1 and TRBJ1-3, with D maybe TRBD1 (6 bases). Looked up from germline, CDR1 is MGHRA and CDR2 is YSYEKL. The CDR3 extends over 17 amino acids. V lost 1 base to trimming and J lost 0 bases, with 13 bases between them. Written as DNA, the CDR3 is TGCGCCAGCAGCCAAGCTTCAGACAGGCGCTCTGGAAACACCATATATTTT. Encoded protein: CASSQASDRRSGNTIYF.